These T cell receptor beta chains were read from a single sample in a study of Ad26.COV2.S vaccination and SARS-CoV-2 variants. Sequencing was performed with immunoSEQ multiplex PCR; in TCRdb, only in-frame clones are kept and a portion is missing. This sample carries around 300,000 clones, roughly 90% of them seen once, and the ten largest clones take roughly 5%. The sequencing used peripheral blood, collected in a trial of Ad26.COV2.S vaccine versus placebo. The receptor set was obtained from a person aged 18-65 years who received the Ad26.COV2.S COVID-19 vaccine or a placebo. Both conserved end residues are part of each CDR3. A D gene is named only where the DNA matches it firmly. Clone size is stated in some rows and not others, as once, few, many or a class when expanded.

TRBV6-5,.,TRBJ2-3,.,CASRDTGIRDTQYF,TGTGCCAGCAGAGACACAGGGATAAGGGATACGCAGTATTTT
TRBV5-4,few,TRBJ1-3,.,CASSPTPKDIHGNTIYF,TGTGCCAGCAGCCCTACCCCGAAAGACATTCATGGAAACACCATATATTTT
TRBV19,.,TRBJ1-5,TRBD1,CASSIIGTGNQPQHF,TGTGCCAGTAGTATCATTGGGACAGGGAATCAGCCCCAGCATTTT
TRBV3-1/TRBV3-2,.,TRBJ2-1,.,CASSQDSDSYNEQFF,TGTGCCAGCAGCCAAGATAGCGACTCCTACAATGAGCAGTTCTTC
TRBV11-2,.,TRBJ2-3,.,CASSLSPALASTDTQYF,TGTGCCAGCAGCTTAAGTCCCGCTCTAGCGAGCACAGATACGCAGTATTTT
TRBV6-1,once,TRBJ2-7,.,CASSEGSNSYEQYF,TGTGCCAGCAGTGAAGGTTCCAACTCCTACGAGCAGTACTTC
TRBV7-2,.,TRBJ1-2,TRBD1,CASSQDGTGQSYGYTF,TGTGCCAGCAGTCAGGACGGGACAGGGCAATCCTATGGCTACACCTTC
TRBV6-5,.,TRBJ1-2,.,CASSYSPLNYGYTF,TGTGCCAGCAGTTACTCCCCCCTTAACTATGGCTACACCTTC
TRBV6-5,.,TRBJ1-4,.,CASAPGPATNEKLFF,TGTGCCAGTGCTCCGGGGCCAGCAACTAATGAAAAACTGTTTTTT
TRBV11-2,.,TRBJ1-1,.,CASSLAGVNTEAFF,TGTGCCAGCAGCTTAGCGGGGGTGAACACTGAAGCTTTCTTT
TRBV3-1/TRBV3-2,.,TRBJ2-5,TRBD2,CASSSGLAGDREGFSETQYF,TGTGCCAGCAGCTCTGGACTAGCGGGAGATCGGGAGGGGTTTAGCGAGACCCAGTACTTC
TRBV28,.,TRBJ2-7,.,CASSPRGPELFGEQYF,TGTGCCAGCAGTCCACGCGGACCCGAATTATTTGGCGAGCAGTACTTC
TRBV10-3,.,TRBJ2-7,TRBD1,CAISATQGANEQYF,TGTGCCATCAGTGCCACCCAGGGGGCCAACGAGCAGTACTTC
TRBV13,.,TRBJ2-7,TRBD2,CASSFPTSPHYEQYF,TGTGCCAGCAGCTTCCCGACTAGCCCACACTACGAGCAGTACTTC